This T cell receptor (beta chain) appears in the sequencing data of a study of blood T cell repertoires in COVID-19 (dated by TCRdb to between 2020 and 2021). Describing the broader study: The collaborator samples originated in the United States, Italy and Spain and spanned the acute and convalescent phases of COVID-19. The material from the prospective study consisted of cDNA or gDNA derived from T cells, B-cell-depleted T cells, or PBMCs. Subjects who had been exposed to COVID-19, were actively infected with it, or had recovered from it provided the deeply sampled blood TCRbeta repertoires that made up the dataset. A freely available public database, intended as a resource for researchers studying the immune response to SARS-CoV-2, is where the repertoires were released. Samples were obtained from the ongoing ImmuneRACE study (first 160 participants) and from over 1,000 subjects provided by 6 global collaborators. A de-identified subject ID, COVID-19 status, age in years and sex were almost always included in the sample metadata. Where available, HLA class I and class II types were taken from metadata supplied by the sample provider and were not determined by assay-based typing.

Each collaborating institution followed its own protocols to collect whole blood in K2EDTA tubes. For TCRbeta analysis, collaborator samples were shipped as frozen whole blood, as isolated PBMCs, or as DNA extracted from either sample type. In the case of this clone: Its antigen is unknown. Base quality data are lacking; no much larger clone is found one base away.

V gives up 5 bases and J gives up 0 bases, and the segment between their germline ends measures 20 bases. Counted from cysteine to phenylalanine, this CDR3 has 18 amino acids. Solely the CDR3 DNA is kept, with 54 bases framed from the first base. Looking up the germline V gene (reference sequence) yields CDR1 LNHDA and CDR2 SQIVND. What the study reported, not specific to this receptor: How much clinical and demographic metadata was included differed by source and by participant, and the metadata was provided uncurated.

TCRbeta CDR3 regions were amplified from genomic DNA using the immunoSEQ Assay, a bias-controlled multiplex PCR. Regarding the original processing steps: The number of nucleated cells in each sample was estimated from the amplification of reference gene primers within the assay. To quantify the absolute abundance of each unique TCRbeta CDR3 rearrangement, sequence reads were collapsed and filtered. For each sample, productive Simpson clonality was calculated as the square root of Simpson's diversity index over productive rearrangements. TCRdb carries this immuneACCESS record with in-frame sequences only. Its versions omit some clonotypes, under half of them owing to an unresolved V gene in the studies checked, with the rest unexplained. Clone size and the V and J calls come from that table; the DNA yielded D and trimming. The sample table holds approximately 76,000 clones, of which about 80% were seen once. Approximately 34% of the sample belongs to the ten largest clones.

The TCR sequence derives from a woman aged 70-85 years with acute or convalescent COVID-19. The rearranged chain carries TRBV19 and TRBJ1-5; TRBD1 could be the D gene, as 5 bases match. What was sequenced was peripheral blood. DNA sequence: TGTGCCAGTAGTTCCCGCGGGATGACAGATTTTAGCAATCAGCCCCAGCATTTT. It is translated as CASSSRGMTDFSNQPQHF.